Listed below are T cell receptor beta chains from one sample, sequenced in a study of blood T cell repertoires in COVID-19. The protocol was immunoSEQ multiplex PCR, while the TCRdb copy is restricted to in-frame clones and leaves out a portion. The sample consists of a few hundred thousand clones, approximately 84% of them appearing once. Sample: PBMCs or T cells enriched from blood (not recorded which). These receptors were taken from a man aged 50 or older who had recovered from COVID-19. Both conserved end residues are part of each CDR3. The order of the fields is clone size, D gene, J gene, V gene, CDR3 length, CDR3 protein, CDR3 DNA. D genes are given only for firm matches. Where a row states a size, it is once, few, many or the class of an expanded clone; other rows omit it.

- - TRBJ1-6 TRBV6-1 16 CASSEGRLTGDSPLHF TGTGCCAGCAGTGAGGGAAGACTTACCGGGGATTCACCCCTCCACTTT
- TRBD1 TRBJ2-7 TRBV5-4 15 CASSRTGPNSYEQYF TGTGCCAGCAGCCGGACAGGGCCTAATTCCTACGAGCAGTACTTC
- TRBD1 TRBJ1-5 TRBV10-3 15 CAISEFLQGNQPQHF TGTGCCATCAGTGAGTTTCTACAGGGGAATCAGCCCCAGCATTTT
- TRBD2 TRBJ2-7 TRBV9 15 CASSPFGLAEYEQYF TGTGCCAGCAGCCCATTCGGACTAGCAGAGTACGAGCAGTACTTC
- TRBD1 TRBJ1-1 TRBV23-1 15 CASRTGSYLNTEAFF TGCGCCAGCAGGACAGGGTCATACCTTAACACTGAAGCTTTCTTT
- - TRBJ2-7 TRBV6-2/TRBV6-3 14 CASSFSVTAYEQYF TGTGCCAGCAGTTTCTCCGTGACAGCCTACGAGCAGTACTTC
- TRBD1 TRBJ1-1 TRBV7-9 14 CASSTQGAGTEAFF TGTGCCAGCAGCACACAGGGGGCCGGCACTGAAGCTTTCTTT
few - TRBJ1-2 TRBV10-3 12 CAILGHVNGYTF TGTGCCATCCTTGGACATGTAAATGGCTACACCTTC
once TRBD2 TRBJ2-1 TRBV10-2 13 CASRGWLAGEQFF TGCGCCAGCAGGGGGTGGCTAGCGGGGGAGCAGTTCTTC
- TRBD2 TRBJ2-5 TRBV6-5 15 CASSGLAGGEETQYF TGTGCCAGCAGCGGACTAGCGGGGGGAGAAGAGACCCAGTACTTC
- TRBD1 TRBJ1-1 TRBV7-9 15 CASSLEGTGFVSAFF TGTGCCAGCAGCTTAGAGGGGACAGGGTTCGTCTCAGCTTTCTTT
few TRBD1 TRBJ1-1 TRBV5-1 14 CASSRDRGQGEAFF TGCGCCAGCAGCAGGGACAGGGGGCAAGGTGAAGCTTTCTTT
- TRBD2 TRBJ2-3 TRBV4-2 17 CASSQDGAGGPTDTQYF TGTGCCAGCAGCCAAGATGGGGCGGGGGGGCCCACAGATACGCAGTATTTT
- - TRBJ1-2 TRBV6-5 12 CASSPQGYGYTF TGTGCCAGCAGTCCGCAGGGCTATGGCTACACCTTC
- - TRBJ2-7 TRBV28 17 CASSLWTNLGAGDEQYF TGTGCCAGCAGTTTATGGACCAACTTGGGGGCCGGGGACGAGCAGTACTTC
- - TRBJ1-1 TRBV10-3 11 CAIRREDEAFF TGTGCCATCAGGAGGGAGGATGAAGCTTTCTTT
- - TRBJ1-2 TRBV5-6 14 CASSLGGSDYGYTF TGTGCCAGCAGCTTGGGAGGTTCGGACTATGGCTACACCTTC
- - TRBJ1-2 TRBV6-4 12 CASSDSRWGYTF TGTGCCAGCAGTGACTCCAGGTGGGGCTACACCTTC
once - TRBJ1-1 TRBV7-9 13 CASSEGGFTEAFF TGTGCCAGCAGCGAAGGGGGTTTTACTGAAGCTTTCTTT
- - TRBJ2-5 TRBV7-3 14 CASSLTRVGETQYF TGTGCCAGCAGCTTAACCAGGGTGGGTGAGACCCAGTACTTC
- TRBD2 TRBJ2-7 TRBV6-4 15 CASSDPNRASGPRYF TGTGCCAGCAGTGACCCCAACAGGGCTAGCGGGCCGCGGTACTTC
- - TRBJ2-5 TRBV7-9 12 CASSLHRETQYF TGTGCCAGCAGCTTACACCGGGAGACCCAGTACTTC
- - TRBJ2-1 TRBV5-6 11 CASSFGNEQFF TGTGCCAGCAGCTTCGGGAATGAGCAGTTCTTC
- - TRBJ1-2 TRBV7-3 13 CASSPGRGYGYTF TGTGCCAGCAGCCCGGGCAGGGGCTATGGCTACACCTTC
once - TRBJ1-1 TRBV5-1 14 CASSPRVGETEAFF TGCGCCAGCAGCCCCAGGGTTGGAGAGACTGAAGCTTTCTTT
- TRBD1 TRBJ2-7 TRBV6-5 14 CASSSPGQGGEQYF TGTGCCAGCAGTTCCCCGGGACAGGGTGGCGAGCAGTACTTC
- TRBD1 TRBJ2-7 TRBV5-4 13 CASSHRGSYEQYF TGTGCCAGCAGCCACAGGGGGTCCTACGAGCAGTACTTC
- - TRBJ2-5 TRBV5-1 13 CASSSEGRETQYF TGCGCCAGCAGCTCTGAGGGTAGGGAGACCCAGTACTTC
- - TRBJ1-4 TRBV5-6 15 CASSPGGGLNEKLFF TGTGCCAGCAGCCCCGGGGGGGGGCTGAATGAAAAACTGTTTTTT
few TRBD2 TRBJ2-4 TRBV2 13 CASVGEGLDIQYF TGTGCCAGCGTGGGGGAGGGTTTAGACATTCAGTACTTC
- TRBD2 TRBJ2-5 TRBV6-5 15 CASSWTSGSQETQYF TGTGCCAGCAGCTGGACTAGCGGAAGTCAAGAGACCCAGTACTTC
once TRBD2 TRBJ2-7 TRBV10-3 15 CAAHLADPIWYEQYF TGTGCCGCCCATCTAGCGGACCCCATATGGTACGAGCAGTACTTC
- TRBD1 TRBJ1-4 TRBV7-8 13 CASRTGQVEKLFF TGTGCCAGCAGGACCGGACAGGTTGAAAAACTGTTTTTT